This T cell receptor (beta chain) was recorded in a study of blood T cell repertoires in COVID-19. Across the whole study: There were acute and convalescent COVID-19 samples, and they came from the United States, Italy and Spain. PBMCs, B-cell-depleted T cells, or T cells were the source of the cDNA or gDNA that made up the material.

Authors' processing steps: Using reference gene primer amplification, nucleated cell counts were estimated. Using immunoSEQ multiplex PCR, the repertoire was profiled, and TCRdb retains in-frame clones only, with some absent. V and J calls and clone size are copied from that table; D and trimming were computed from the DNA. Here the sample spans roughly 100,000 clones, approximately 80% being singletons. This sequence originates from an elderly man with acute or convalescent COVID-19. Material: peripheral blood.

CDR3 in amino acids: CSASAASGSQETQYF. As DNA, the CDR3 is TGCAGTGCTAGTGCAGCTAGCGGGAGCCAAGAGACCCAGTACTTC. V usage is TRBV20-1 and J usage is TRBJ2-5, with 10 positions matching TRBD2. The CDR3 is made up of 15 amino acids. Losses at the gene ends were 3 bases for V and 1 base for J; bases not matched to a gene: 5. Germline CDR1 is DFQATT and CDR2 is SNEGSKA (reference sequence).